The clone carrying this TCR beta chain has only one observation. Its antigen is unknown. Measured with immunoSEQ multiplex PCR; TCRdb has only the in-frame clones, and not every one. The sample gives approximately 100,000 clones, 70% to 90% of which show up once; about a sixth is in the top ten. There are 15 residues in the CDR3. Germline lookup yields CDR1 ENHRY and CDR2 SYGVKD. V lost 5 bases and J lost 0, with 11 bases in between. This sample is part of a study of T cell responses to AZD1222 COVID-19 vaccine. Study results and limitations: Recipients of AZD1222 seropositive at baseline numbered only 5 or 6. The span of vaccine-associated CD4 TCRs extended across spike, with dominance at 160-218 and 743-854. White British donors predominated, females outnumbered males, and clonal diversity was possibly underestimated. Repertoires were collected only later (after the peak T cell response had occurred).

The rearrangement uses TRBV10-3 and TRBJ2-1, with D tentatively TRBD1 or TRBD2 (5 bases each). This clonotype was sampled from an adult in good health. This sample comprised peripheral blood, obtained on day 0 of AZD1222 vaccination. CDR3: CAISPSGSSYNEQFF. DNA for the CDR3: TGTGCCATCAGTCCATCAGGGAGCTCCTACAATGAGCAGTTCTTC.